A selection of T cell receptor beta chains follows, all from one sample in a study of shared clonotypes between healthy human individuals. Profiling relied on immunoSEQ multiplex PCR, and the TCRdb table lists in-frame clones only, not all of them. The data hold some 470,000 clones, with about 82% observed a single time. The material sequenced was PBMCs. The receptors come from a woman between 35 and 50 years old in good health. Some clones in this sample may be carry-over from other donors' samples. Both conserved end residues are part of each CDR3. Each record gives: CDR3 DNA, CDR3 protein, clone size, V gene, D gene, J gene. D genes are given only for firm matches. Clone size appears in some rows only: once, few, many, or a class for an expanded clone.

DNA: TGTGCCAGCAGCTTCAGCGGGGTGACGAACACTGAAGCTTTCTTT
CDR3: CASSFSGVTNTEAFF
size: -
V: TRBV7-2
D: -
J: TRBJ1-1

DNA: TGTGCCAGCAGCTTAGCCCCGACCGGAGCGGACACAGATACGCAGTATTTT
CDR3: CASSLAPTGADTDTQYF
size: few
V: TRBV7-2
D: -
J: TRBJ2-3

DNA: TGTGCCAGTAGTATGCGGGACGGAGGGTCAAAACTGTTTTTT
CDR3: CASSMRDGGSKLFF
size: -
V: TRBV19
D: -
J: TRBJ1-4

DNA: TGTGCCAGCAGCCCCCTAACTAGCGGGCTTAACAATGAGCAGTTCTTC
CDR3: CASSPLTSGLNNEQFF
size: -
V: TRBV7-9
D: TRBD2
J: TRBJ2-1

DNA: TGTGCCAGCAGTGAAGACCCCCGGGACCCGGATGGCTACACCTTC
CDR3: CASSEDPRDPDGYTF
size: -
V: TRBV6-1
D: -
J: TRBJ1-2

DNA: TGTGCCAGCAGCTCGCGCGGCCTCTCTGGGGCCAACGTCCTGACTTTC
CDR3: CASSSRGLSGANVLTF
size: -
V: TRBV13
D: -
J: TRBJ2-6

DNA: TGTGCCATCAGTACCAACAATGAGCAGTTCTTC
CDR3: CAISTNNEQFF
size: once
V: TRBV10-3
D: -
J: TRBJ2-1

DNA: TGTGCCAGCAGCCCAAGGCCGGGACTAGGAATGGAGACCCAGTACTTC
CDR3: CASSPRPGLGMETQYF
size: -
V: TRBV27
D: TRBD2
J: TRBJ2-5

DNA: TGTGCCAGCAGCCCCGGGACAGGGGGCTACGAGCAGTACTTC
CDR3: CASSPGTGGYEQYF
size: -
V: TRBV11-3
D: TRBD1
J: TRBJ2-7

DNA: TGTGCCAGCTCACCAAGGGGGGACATCGCGGGAAACACCATATATTTT
CDR3: CASSPRGDIAGNTIYF
size: -
V: TRBV18
D: -
J: TRBJ1-3

DNA: TGCAGTGCTAGAGATCAGGATGAGCAGTTCTTC
CDR3: CSARDQDEQFF
size: -
V: TRBV20-1
D: -
J: TRBJ2-1

DNA: TGTGCCAGGGCCAATCAGCCCCAGCACTTT
CDR3: CARANQPQHF
size: -
V: TRBV28
D: -
J: TRBJ1-5

DNA: TGTGCCAGCATTCCAACTACCGGGACAGGGGTTAATGAGCAGTTCTTC
CDR3: CASIPTTGTGVNEQFF
size: -
V: TRBV28
D: TRBD1
J: TRBJ2-1

DNA: TGCGCCAGCAGCCAAGATCCCCCCCCGGGGGGCATACGGATTCAGCCCCAGCACTTT
CDR3: CASSQDPPPGGIRIQPQHF
size: -
V: TRBV4-1
D: -
J: TRBJ1-5

DNA: TGTGCCAGCAGCCCCCGGGCGGGGGGCACAGATACGCAGTATTTT
CDR3: CASSPRAGGTDTQYF
size: -
V: TRBV5-8
D: TRBD2
J: TRBJ2-3